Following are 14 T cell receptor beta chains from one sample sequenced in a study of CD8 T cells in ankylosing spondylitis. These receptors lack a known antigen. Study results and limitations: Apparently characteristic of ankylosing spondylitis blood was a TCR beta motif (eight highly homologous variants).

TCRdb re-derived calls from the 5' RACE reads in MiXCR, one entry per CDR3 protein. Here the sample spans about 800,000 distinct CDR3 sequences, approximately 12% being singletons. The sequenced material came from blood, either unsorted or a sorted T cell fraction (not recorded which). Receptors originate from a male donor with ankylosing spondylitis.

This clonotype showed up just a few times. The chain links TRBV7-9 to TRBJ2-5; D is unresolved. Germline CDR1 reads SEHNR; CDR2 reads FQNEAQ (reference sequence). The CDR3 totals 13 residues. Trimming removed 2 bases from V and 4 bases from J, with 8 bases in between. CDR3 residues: CASSLSFGETQYF. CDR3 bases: TGTGCCAGCAGCTTAAGCTTTGGAGAGACCCAGTACTTC.

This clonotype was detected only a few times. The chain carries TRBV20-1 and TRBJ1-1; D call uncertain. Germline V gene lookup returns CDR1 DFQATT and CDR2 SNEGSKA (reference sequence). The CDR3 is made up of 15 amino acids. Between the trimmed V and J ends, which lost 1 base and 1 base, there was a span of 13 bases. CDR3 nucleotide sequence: TGCAGTGCTAGAGCACCCTGGGAGTCGAACACTGAAGCTTTCTTT. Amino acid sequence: CSARAPWESNTEAFF.

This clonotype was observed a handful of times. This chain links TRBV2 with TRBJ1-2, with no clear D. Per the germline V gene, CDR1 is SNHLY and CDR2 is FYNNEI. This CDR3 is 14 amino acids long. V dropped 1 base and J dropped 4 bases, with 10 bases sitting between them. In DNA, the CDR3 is TGTGCCAGCAGTGAAGGGGAGGTCGGCTATGGCTACACCTTC. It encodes CASSEGEVGYGYTF.

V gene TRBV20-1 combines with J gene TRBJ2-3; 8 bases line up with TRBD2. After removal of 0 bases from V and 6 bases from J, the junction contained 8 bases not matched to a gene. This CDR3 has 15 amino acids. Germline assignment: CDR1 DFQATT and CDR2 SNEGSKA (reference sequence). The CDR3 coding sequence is TGCAGTGCTAGAGATTTGACGGGGGGGCCCGATACGCAGTATTTT. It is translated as CSARDLTGGPDTQYF.

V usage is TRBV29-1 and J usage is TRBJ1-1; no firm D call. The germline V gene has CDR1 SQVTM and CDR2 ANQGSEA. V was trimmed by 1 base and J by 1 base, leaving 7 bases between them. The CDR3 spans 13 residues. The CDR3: CSVEVDTNTEAFF. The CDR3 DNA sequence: TGCAGCGTTGAAGTTGACACGAACACTGAAGCTTTCTTT.

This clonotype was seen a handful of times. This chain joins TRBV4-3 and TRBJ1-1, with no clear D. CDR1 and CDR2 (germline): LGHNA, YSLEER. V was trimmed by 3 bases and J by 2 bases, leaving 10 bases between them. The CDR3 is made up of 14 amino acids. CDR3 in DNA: TGCGCCAGCAGCCAGACAAGACGAAACACTGAAGCTTTCTTT. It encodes CASSQTRRNTEAFF.

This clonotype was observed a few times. The CDR3 is CSARRPYQETQYF. For the CDR3, the DNA is TGCAGTGCTCGAAGGCCGTACCAAGAGACCCAGTACTTC. The gene calls are TRBV20-1 and TRBJ2-5, with D uncertain. Trimming removed 5 bases at V and 0 bases at J, with 10 bases between. The length of the CDR3 is 13 residues. The germline V gene encodes CDR1 DFQATT and CDR2 SNEGSKA (reference sequence).

CDR3 bases: TGCAGTGCTAGAGATGAACCTCACTCCTACGAGCAGTACTTC. This codes for CSARDEPHSYEQYF. V gene TRBV20-1 combines with J gene TRBJ2-7; the D is unclear. CDR1 is DFQATT and CDR2 is SNEGSKA in the germline V gene (reference sequence). CDR3 length equals 14 residues. V was trimmed by 0 bases and J by 0 bases, leaving 9 bases between them.

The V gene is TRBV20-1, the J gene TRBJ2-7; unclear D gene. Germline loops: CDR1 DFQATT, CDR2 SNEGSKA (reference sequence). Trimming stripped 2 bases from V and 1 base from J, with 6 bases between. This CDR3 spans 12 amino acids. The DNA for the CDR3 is TGCAGTGCTAGATCAGCGTCCTACGAGCAGTACTTC. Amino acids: CSARSASYEQYF.

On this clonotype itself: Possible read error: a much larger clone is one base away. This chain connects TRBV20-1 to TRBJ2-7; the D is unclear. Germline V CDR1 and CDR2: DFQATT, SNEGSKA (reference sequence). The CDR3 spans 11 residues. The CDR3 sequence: CSAPRTYEHYF. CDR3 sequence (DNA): TGCAGTGCACCGAGGACCTACGAGCATTACTTC.

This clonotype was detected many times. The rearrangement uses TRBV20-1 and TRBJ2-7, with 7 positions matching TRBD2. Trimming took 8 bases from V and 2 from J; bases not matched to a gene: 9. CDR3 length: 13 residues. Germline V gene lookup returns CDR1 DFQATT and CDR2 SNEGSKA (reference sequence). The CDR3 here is CSTPPTSAYEQYF. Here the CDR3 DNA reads TGCAGTACCCCACCCACTAGCGCCTACGAGCAGTACTTC.

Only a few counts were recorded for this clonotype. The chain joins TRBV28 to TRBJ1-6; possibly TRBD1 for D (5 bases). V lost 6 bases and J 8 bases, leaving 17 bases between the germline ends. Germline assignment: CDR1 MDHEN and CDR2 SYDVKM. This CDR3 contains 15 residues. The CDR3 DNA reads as TGTGCCAGCAGCCCAGGAGGCTCGGGGGATTCACCCCTCCACTTT. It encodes CASSPGGSGDSPLHF.

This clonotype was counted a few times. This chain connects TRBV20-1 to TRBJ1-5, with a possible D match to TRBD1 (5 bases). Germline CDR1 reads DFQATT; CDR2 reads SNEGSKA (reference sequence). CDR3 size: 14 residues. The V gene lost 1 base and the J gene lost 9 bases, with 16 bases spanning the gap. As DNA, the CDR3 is TGCAGTGCTAGAGGCGGAGGGGAAGGGTGGCCCCAGCATTTT. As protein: CSARGGGEGWPQHF.

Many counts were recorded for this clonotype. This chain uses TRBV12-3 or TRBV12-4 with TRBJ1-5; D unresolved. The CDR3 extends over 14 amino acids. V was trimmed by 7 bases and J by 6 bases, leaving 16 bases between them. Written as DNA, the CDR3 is TGTGCCAGCAAATGGGCGGGCGGAGGTCAGCCCCAGCATTTT. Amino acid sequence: CASKWAGGGQPQHF.